Each of the 21 T cell receptor beta chains below was sequenced from the same sample in a study of shared clonotypes between healthy human individuals. TCRdb keeps only in-frame clones here, not all; method: immunoSEQ multiplex PCR. The repertoire holds roughly 1,500,000 clones, with 98% as singletons. The material sequenced was naive CD4+ T cells sorted from blood. The subset is: CD45RA+ positively selected. The receptors derive from a man in his thirties or forties in good health.

This sequence joins TRBV5-1 and TRBJ2-1; the D gene is possibly TRBD2 (6 bases). The germline V gene encodes CDR1 SGHRS and CDR2 YFSETQ. CDR3 length: 21 residues. The V end lost 1 base, the J end lost 8 bases, and 34 bases lay between the germline ends. DNA of the CDR3: TGCGCCAGCAGCTTGAGGCCCTTAGGTAGCGCCTTCCGGGAGACTTACCATGAGCAGTTCTTC. Residues: CASSLRPLGSAFRETYHEQFF.

This chain links TRBV5-4 with TRBJ2-1; TRBD2 matches 9 bases. CDR3 length: 19 residues. Germline CDR1 is SGHNT and CDR2 is YYREEE (reference sequence). Trimming removed 7 bases from V and 3 bases from J; junction bases left unmatched: 20. The CDR3 DNA sequence: TGTGCCAGCGACTCTTCGGGGGCGGGAGGGCCGACCGGCTACAATGAGCAGTTCTTC. Amino acids: CASDSSGAGGPTGYNEQFF.

This chain joins TRBV11-2 and TRBJ2-2, with 12 bases identical to TRBD2. The CDR3 consists of 17 residues. Looked up from germline, CDR1 is SGHAT and CDR2 is FQNNGV. V dropped 4 bases and J dropped 5; count of bases not matched to a gene: 8. The chain's CDR3 is CASSSSLAGGRTGELFF. CDR3 DNA: TGTGCCAGCAGCTCCTCACTAGCGGGAGGTCGGACCGGGGAGCTGTTTTTT.

The chain carries TRBV2 and TRBJ1-1; no clear D gene. This CDR3 spans 11 amino acids. Trimming took 5 bases from V and 5 from J, leaving 6 bases between them. Germline CDR1 SNHLY, CDR2 FYNNEI. The CDR3 DNA is TGTGCCAGCAGTAGAGTGACTGAAGCTTTCTTT. As protein: CASSRVTEAFF.

The V call is TRBV10-3, the J call TRBJ2-5; TRBD2 agrees at 14 bases. The CDR3 spans 20 residues. V lost 0 bases and J lost 3; bases outside the gene matches: 12. Per germline, CDR1 ENHRY and CDR2 SYGVKD. The CDR3 region is CAISESYGTSGSGPKETQYF. The CDR3 coding sequence is TGTGCCATCAGTGAGTCTTATGGGACTAGCGGGAGTGGGCCGAAAGAGACCCAGTACTTC.

The chain joins TRBV7-7 to TRBJ2-2, with a possible D match to TRBD2 (5 bases). Germline CDR1 and CDR2: SSHAT and FNYEAQ (reference sequence). This CDR3 region has 13 residues. Trimming left V 3 bases short and J 6 bases short, with 8 bases between. The CDR3 region is CASSFTRAGELFF. As DNA, the CDR3 is TGTGCCAGCAGCTTTACTAGGGCCGGGGAGCTGTTTTTT.

As to this clone: Additional DNA sequences in this sample encode the identical CDR3. This chain uses TRBV18 with TRBJ2-5, with D possibly TRBD1 on 5 matching bases. Trimming removed 3 bases at V and 2 bases at J, with 7 bases between. Germline CDR1 is KGHSH and CDR2 is LQKENI. This CDR3 has 13 amino acids. CDR3 bases: TGTGCCAGCTCACCCAGACAGCAAGAGACCCAGTACTTC. It yields the protein CASSPRQQETQYF.

The table lists this clone with a count of one. This chain joins TRBV7-9 and TRBJ2-7; tentatively, D is TRBD1 (8 bases). The CDR3 totals 14 residues. V was trimmed by 5 bases and J by 5 bases, leaving 16 bases between them. Germline-derived CDR1 and CDR2 are SEHNR and FQNEAQ (reference sequence). The CDR3 DNA sequence: TGTGCCAGCAGCCAACAGGGGGGGTCGGACGAGCAGTACTTC. It translates to CASSQQGGSDEQYF.

The rearrangement uses TRBV5-3 and TRBJ2-7; no clear D. TRBV5-3 is an ORF; its function is uncertain. V was cut by 2 bases and J by 1 base, with 7 bases left in between. The CDR3 is made up of 13 amino acids. The CDR3 coding sequence is TGTGCCAGAAGCTTTCTGAAATCCTACGAGCAGTACTTC. It is translated as CARSFLKSYEQYF.

The chain recombines TRBV5-6 with TRBJ2-2; weak D call: TRBD1 (6 bases). V lost 5 bases to trimming and J lost 6 bases, with 14 bases between them. CDR1 is SGHDT and CDR2 is YYEEEE in the germline V gene. The CDR3 length is 14 residues. The CDR3 nucleotides are TGTGCCAGCAGGGAAACAGGGATCGCCGGGGAGCTGTTTTTT. This encodes CASRETGIAGELFF.

A note on this clone: The sample carries other DNA sequences with the same CDR3. The chain combines TRBV20-1 with TRBJ2-5; D gene unclear. Deletions cut 0 bases from V and 4 bases from J, with 3 bases between. Germline V gene data show CDR1 as DFQATT and CDR2 as SNEGSKA (reference sequence). This CDR3 region has 11 residues. CDR3 residues: CSAREGETQYF. CDR3 sequence (DNA): TGCAGTGCTAGAGAGGGAGAGACCCAGTACTTC.

This clone occurred once. The V and J genes are TRBV18 and TRBJ2-5; maybe TRBD1 (7 bases). Per germline, CDR1 KGHSH and CDR2 LQKENI. Trimming shortened V by 3 bases and J by 5 bases, and 19 bases separated the two germline ends. The CDR3 is 16 residues long. CDR3 nucleotide sequence: TGTGCCAGCTCACCGCTCCGACAGGGAGGTTTTGAGACCCAGTACTTC. Translated: CASSPLRQGGFETQYF.

The V gene is TRBV18, the J gene TRBJ2-1; 7 bases line up with TRBD2. The CDR3 has 15 residues. CDR1 is KGHSH and CDR2 is LQKENI in the germline V gene. The trim removed 2 bases at V and 9 bases at J, leaving 10 bases unmatched. CDR3 nucleotides: TGTGCCAGCTCACCATCTAGCGGTGTTTTTGTTGAGCAGTTCTTC. It codes for CASSPSSGVFVEQFF. The full variable domain, completed using reference TRBV18 and TRBJ2-1, is NAGVMQNPRHLVRRRGQEARLRCSPMKGHSHVYWYRQLPEEGLKFMVYLQKENIIDESGMPKERFSAEFPKEGPSILRIQQVVRGDSAAYFCASSPSSGVFVEQFFGPGTRLTVL.

The chain combines TRBV28 with TRBJ1-1; tentative D call: TRBD1 (6 bases). Trimming took 4 bases from V and 1 from J, leaving 16 bases between them. Germline assignment: CDR1 MDHEN and CDR2 SYDVKM. This CDR3 region has 16 residues. The DNA for the CDR3 is TGTGCCAGCAGTTCTCCGGCCGGGACACAGAACACTGAAGCTTTCTTT. The encoded protein is CASSSPAGTQNTEAFF.

The V gene is TRBV19, the J gene TRBJ2-3; weak D call: TRBD2 (6 bases). The CDR3 sequence is 16 residues long. The germline gives CDR1 LNHDA, CDR2 SQIVND (reference sequence). V was pared by 1 base and J by 1 base, with 12 bases between. The CDR3 nucleotides read TGTGCCAGTAGTATAGCTACGGGAGTGGGCACAGATACGCAGTATTTT. Encoded protein: CASSIATGVGTDTQYF.

The V and J genes are TRBV5-4 and TRBJ1-4; possibly TRBD1 for D (5 bases). Germline V gene sequence: CDR1 SGHNT, CDR2 YYREEE (reference sequence). V dropped 3 bases and J dropped 5 bases, with 11 bases sitting between them. The CDR3 contains 14 residues. Here the CDR3 reads CASSSPGRNEKLFF. The CDR3 nucleotides read TGTGCCAGCAGCTCGCCAGGGCGAAATGAAAAACTGTTTTTT.

The chain employs TRBV4-1 and TRBJ2-7; D is ambiguous. Trimming shortened V by 0 bases and J by 2 bases, and 17 bases separated the two germline ends. The germline gives CDR1 MGHRA, CDR2 YSYEKL. This CDR3 is built from 17 residues. CDR3 nucleotide sequence: TGCGCCAGCAGCCAAGAAGGGCAGGCATCGTCCGCCTACGAGCAGTACTTC. It encodes CASSQEGQASSAYEQYF.

The rearrangement joins TRBV11-2 to TRBJ2-7; D gene ambiguous. Germline V CDR1 and CDR2: SGHAT, FQNNGV. The CDR3 spans 13 residues. V shed 6 bases and J shed 7 bases, with 16 bases lying between them. CDR3 residues: CASRSLSHPEQYF. The CDR3 bases are TGTGCCAGCAGGTCCCTCTCGCACCCGGAGCAGTACTTC. Drawing the rest from reference TRBV11-2 and TRBJ2-7, the complete variable domain is EAGVAQSPRYKIIEKRQSVAFWCNPISGHATLYWYQQILGQGPKLLIQFQNNGVVDDSQLPKDRFSAERLKGVDSTLKIQPAKLEDSAVYLCASRSLSHPEQYFGPGTRLTVT.

The chain couples TRBV10-3 to TRBJ2-1, with D possibly being TRBD1 (5 bases). The V end lost 8 bases, the J end lost 10 bases, and 24 bases lay between the germline ends. Germline CDR1 is ENHRY and CDR2 is SYGVKD. The CDR3 is 15 residues long. Written as DNA, the CDR3 is TGTGCCATCCCCCGCTCGGCGTGGGGCCCCCTCGAGCAGTTCTTC. It is translated as CAIPRSAWGPLEQFF.

The genes are TRBV6-1 and TRBJ1-1; 7 bases align to TRBD1. Trimming at V came to 4 bases and at J to 11 bases, leaving 4 bases not matched to a gene. Germline CDR1 reads MNHNS; CDR2 reads SASEGT. This CDR3 spans 11 amino acids. DNA for the CDR3: TGTGCCAGCAGTGGACAGGGCGGCGCTTTCTTT. This sequence encodes CASSGQGGAFF.

V usage is TRBV5-1 and J usage is TRBJ2-1; D may match TRBD1 or TRBD2 (5 bases each). Trimming took off 1 base at V and 0 bases at J, with 23 bases between the two ends. The CDR3 is 20 residues long. Germline CDR1 reads SGHRS; CDR2 reads YFSETQ. The CDR3 sequence: CASSLPRTSGIKNSYNEQFF. The DNA for the CDR3 is TGCGCCAGCAGCTTGCCCCGGACATCCGGGATTAAAAACTCCTACAATGAGCAGTTCTTC.